A single sample gave rise to the 24 T cell receptor beta chains below, sequenced in a study of cytomegalovirus exposure and HLA in healthy donors (dated by TCRdb to about 2017). Receptor amplification or capture employed the immunoSEQ multiplex PCR assay. A mixture of 60 forward primers for TCR Vbeta segments and 13 reverse primers for TCR Jbeta segments was used in the multiplex PCR. Drawn from immuneACCESS, this table holds only the in-frame rearrangements with V and J called that TCRdb kept. Clones are partly lost; checked studies trace under half to an unresolved V gene and leave the rest unexplained. This sample holds around 190,000 clones; approximately 90% were observed only once. Around 1% of the sample is taken by the ten largest. Sequencing was performed on PBMCs. Source of these receptors: a boy between 2 and 15 years old in good health and CMV-seronegative.

The chain links TRBV5-1 to TRBJ2-7; TRBD2 aligns across 11 bases. After removal of 4 bases from V and 2 bases from J, the junction contained 5 bases not matched to a gene. The V gene's germline CDR1 is SGHRS and CDR2 YFSETQ. The CDR3 is 15 amino acids. CDR3 nucleotide sequence: TGCGCCAGCAGCACAGGGACTAGCGGTGCCTACGAGCAGTACTTC. Its protein is CASSTGTSGAYEQYF.

The V and J genes are TRBV5-1 and TRBJ2-7; D may be TRBD1 (5 bases). Trimming cost V 0 bases and J 5 bases, with 12 bases left between them. Germline loops: CDR1 SGHRS, CDR2 YFSETQ. This CDR3 has 14 amino acids. The CDR3 region is CASSLVQGTHEQYF. CDR3 in DNA: TGCGCCAGCAGCTTGGTGCAGGGTACCCACGAGCAGTACTTC.

The V call is TRBV28, the J call TRBJ1-5; maybe TRBD1 (6 bases). From germline, CDR1 is MDHEN and CDR2 SYDVKM. V was shortened by 7 bases and J by 2 bases, with 12 bases between the two germline ends. This CDR3 has 14 amino acids. CDR3 residues: CASTRGGGNQPQHF. The CDR3 bases are TGTGCCAGCACAAGGGGGGGAGGCAATCAGCCCCAGCATTTT.

V usage is TRBV5-1 and J usage is TRBJ2-5; perhaps TRBD2 as D (6 bases). The J call is doubtful: the DNA matches TRBJ2-7 better. The CDR3 length is 16 residues. CDR1 and CDR2 (germline): SGHRS, YFSETQ. Here the CDR3 DNA reads TGCGCCAGCAGCTTGGAGCGGGTCGGACCGGTTTACGAGCAGTACTTC. Protein: CASSLERVGPVYEQYF.

The CDR3 DNA follows: TGTGCCAGCAGCTTAGAGACAGGAGGAGAGCAGTACTTC. Its protein product is CASSLETGGEQYF. V is TRBV7-6 and J is TRBJ2-7; weak D call: TRBD1 (6 bases). The germline V and J ends were trimmed by 1 base and 7 bases, with 11 bases remaining between them. Germline CDR1 and CDR2: SGHVS and FNYEAQ. This CDR3 contains 13 residues.

V usage is TRBV14 and J usage is TRBJ1-2; D might be TRBD1 (5 bases). The CDR3 has 14 residues. Trimming took off 0 bases at V and 3 bases at J, with 8 bases between the two ends. Germline lookup yields CDR1 SGHDN and CDR2 FVKESK. CDR3 sequence (DNA): TGTGCCAGCAGCCAAGAGAGCAGGGACTATGGCTACACCTTC. Its translation: CASSQESRDYGYTF. The whole variable domain, filled in from reference TRBV14 and TRBJ1-2, reads EAGVTQFPSHSVIEKGQTVTLRCDPISGHDNLYWYRRVMGKEIKFLLHFVKESKQDESGMPNNRFLAERTGGTYSTLKVQPAELEDSGVYFCASSQESRDYGYTFGSGTRLTVV.

The chain has TRBV4-1 and TRBJ2-7; D might be TRBD1 (6 bases). CDR3 length: 15 amino acids. In germline, CDR1 is MGHRA, CDR2 YSYEKL. Between the trimmed V and J ends, which lost 0 bases and 2 bases, there was a span of 11 bases. The CDR3: CASSQDSGQTYEQYF. In DNA, the CDR3 is TGCGCCAGCAGCCAAGATTCAGGACAGACCTACGAGCAGTACTTC.

The V and J genes are TRBV9 and TRBJ2-4; the D is unclear. This CDR3 region has 14 residues. The germline gives CDR1 SGDLS, CDR2 YYNGEE. Trimming shortened V by 0 bases and J by 10 bases, and 14 bases separated the two germline ends. DNA of the CDR3: TGTGCCAGCAGCGTAGTACGAATTCACGGGATTCAGTACTTC. It yields the protein CASSVVRIHGIQYF. The full variable domain, with the rest looked up from reference TRBV9 and TRBJ2-4, is DSGVTQTPKHLITATGQRVTLRCSPRSGDLSVYWYQQSLDQGLQFLIQYYNGEERAKGNILERFSAQQFPDLHSELNLSSLELGDSALYFCASSVVRIHGIQYFGAGTRLSVL.

This chain links TRBV19 with TRBJ1-5; D may be TRBD1 (5 bases). V was cut by 3 bases and J by 6 bases, with 18 bases left in between. Germline lookup yields CDR1 LNHDA and CDR2 SQIVND (reference sequence). The CDR3 totals 16 residues. CDR3: CASSIGGTLRSQPQHF. In nucleotides, the CDR3 is TGTGCCAGTAGTATTGGAGGGACCCTCAGAAGTCAGCCCCAGCATTTT.

The CDR3 region has the DNA TGTGCCAGCAGCCCTGGGGCCGCTGAAGCTTTCTTT. It translates to CASSPGAAEAFF. The chain uses TRBV7-2 and TRBJ1-1, with D possibly being TRBD1 (5 bases). V lost 5 bases and J lost 6, with 10 bases in between. The CDR3 runs 12 residues. Per germline, CDR1 SGHTA and CDR2 FQGNSA.

The chain uses TRBV5-6 and TRBJ2-3; D perhaps matches TRBD2 (7 bases). Germline V CDR1 and CDR2: SGHDT, YYEEEE. The CDR3 has 17 residues. V shed 0 bases and J shed 1 base, with 15 bases lying between them. CDR3 nucleotide sequence: TGTGCCAGCAGCTTGGCCTGGGGGGGGGCGGGCACAGATACGCAGTATTTT. Amino acids: CASSLAWGGAGTDTQYF.

The chain joins TRBV15 to TRBJ2-2; D gene uncertain. Germline values: CDR1 LNHNV, CDR2 YYDKDF (reference sequence). This CDR3 has 15 residues. V was shortened by 3 bases and J by 1 base, with 9 bases between the two germline ends. This CDR3 is CATSRASGNTGELFF. The DNA for the CDR3 is TGTGCCACCAGCAGGGCGTCAGGGAACACCGGGGAGCTGTTTTTT.

This clone was counted a single time. V and J are TRBV11-3 and TRBJ2-5; TRBD2 aligns across 8 bases. The CDR3 covers 13 residues. After removal of 5 bases from V and 3 bases from J, the junction contained 2 bases not matched to a gene. Germline lookup yields CDR1 SGHNT and CDR2 YENEEA. The CDR3 DNA sequence: TGTGCCAGCAGCGAAGCGGGGGAAGAGACCCAGTACTTC. This codes for CASSEAGEETQYF.

V and J are TRBV19 and TRBJ1-4, with 10 nucleotides matching TRBD1. With V trimmed by 5 bases and J by 8 bases, 11 bases remained unmatched. Germline V gene lookup returns CDR1 LNHDA and CDR2 SQIVND (reference sequence). The CDR3 extends over 16 amino acids. CDR3 in DNA: TGTGCCAGTAGTCGCTCCCGGGACAGGGGAAAGGAAAAACTGTTTTTT. It yields the protein CASSRSRDRGKEKLFF.

The chain joins TRBV30 to TRBJ2-3; 11 bases agree with TRBD2. Trimming at V came to 1 base and at J to 2 bases, leaving 2 bases not matched to a gene. This CDR3 contains 15 residues. Germline-derived CDR1 and CDR2 are GTSNPN and SVGIG (reference sequence). The CDR3 loop reads CAWSGLAGPTDTQYF. DNA for the CDR3: TGTGCCTGGAGTGGACTAGCGGGGCCCACAGATACGCAGTATTTT.

The chain employs TRBV15 and TRBJ2-1, with D possibly matching TRBD2 (6 bases). The CDR3 sequence is 15 residues long. Trimming removed 1 base at V and 4 bases at J, with 11 bases between. The germline V gene encodes CDR1 LNHNV and CDR2 YYDKDF (reference sequence). CDR3 nucleotide sequence: TGTGCCACCAGCAGAGGGGAAGGAGGGTACAATGAGCAGTTCTTC. Amino acid sequence: CATSRGEGGYNEQFF.

About this clone: One base away lies a much larger clone, so this may be a sequencing read error. The V gene is TRBV11-2, the J gene TRBJ2-6; 10 bases are a match to TRBD1. CDR1 SGHAT and CDR2 FQNNGV come from the germline V gene. There are 15 residues in the CDR3. Losses at the gene ends were 7 bases for V and 2 bases for J; bases not matched to a gene: 2. CDR3 coding DNA: TGTGCCAGCACTGGACAGGGGGCTGGGGCCAACGTCCTGACTTTC. Amino acid sequence: CASTGQGAGANVLTF.

This clone was counted once. J is TRBJ1-4 and V is TRBV5-6; 9 bases are shared with TRBD1. Germline-derived CDR1 and CDR2 are SGHDT and YYEEEE. V was clipped by 3 bases and J by 8 bases; unmatched bases: 8. The CDR3 extends over 15 amino acids. CDR3 sequence reads: CASSSGGTGREKLFF. The DNA of the CDR3 is TGTGCCAGCAGCTCGGGGGGGACAGGGCGCGAAAAACTGTTTTTT.

This sequence joins TRBV29-1 and TRBJ2-1, with no clear D. Trimming shortened V by 0 bases and J by 7 bases, and 7 bases separated the two germline ends. The length of the CDR3 is 12 residues. The germline CDR1 and CDR2 sequences are SQVTM and ANQGSEA. DNA of the CDR3: TGCAGCGTTGAAGAGGCGGTGAATGAGCAGTTCTTC. Its translation is CSVEEAVNEQFF.

The gene calls are TRBV27 and TRBJ1-1; TRBD1 matches at 8 bases. This CDR3 has 15 residues. Germline V lookup: CDR1 MNHEY, CDR2 SMNVEV (reference sequence). J gave up 4 bases and V 5 bases, and 9 bases lay outside the gene matches. CDR3 DNA sequence: TGTGCCAGCAGTCAACGCCGACAGGGGTTCACTGAAGCTTTCTTT. Translation: CASSQRRQGFTEAFF.

This rearrangement joins TRBV19 to TRBJ2-7; 7 bases are a match to TRBD1. The CDR3 has 14 residues. Trimming at V came to 6 bases and at J to 4 bases, leaving 9 bases not matched to a gene. The V gene's germline CDR1 is LNHDA and CDR2 SQIVND (reference sequence). The CDR3 sequence: CASSRTTGSYEQYF. The CDR3 nucleotides read TGTGCCAGTAGCCGGACGACAGGGAGTTACGAGCAGTACTTC.

This rearrangement joins TRBV18 to TRBJ1-1, with 7 positions matching TRBD1. V lost 5 bases and J lost 1; bases outside the gene matches: 7. There are 15 residues in the CDR3. Germline V gene data show CDR1 as KGHSH and CDR2 as LQKENI. CDR3 coding DNA: TGTGCCAGCTCAGAGACAGGGCCATCGAACACTGAAGCTTTCTTT. It translates to CASSETGPSNTEAFF.

The table lists this clone with a count of one. The chain recombines TRBV6-5 with TRBJ2-7; D remains unclear. The germline gives CDR1 MNHEY, CDR2 SVGAGI. The ends were cut back, 10 bases at V and 3 bases at J, with 16 bases in the middle. The CDR3 totals 13 residues. CDR3 loop: CATTFPGGYEQYF. The CDR3 region has the DNA TGTGCCACCACGTTTCCCGGCGGCTACGAGCAGTACTTC.

This clone was counted once. In DNA form, the CDR3 reads TGTGCCAGCAGTTCCCCTTCTAGCACAGATACGCAGTATTTT. Translating gives CASSSPSSTDTQYF. This chain joins TRBV27 and TRBJ2-3; D not resolved. CDR3 size: 14 residues. Deletions cut 4 bases from V and 0 bases from J, with 8 bases between. The germline V gene encodes CDR1 MNHEY and CDR2 SMNVEV (reference sequence).